The 4 T cell receptor beta chains below were found in one sample sequenced in a study of T cell changes during pregnancy in multiple sclerosis. Only in-frame clones appear in the TCRdb table, and some are missing; sequencing was by immunoSEQ multiplex PCR. The table records under 45,000 clones, 90% to 95% of them present only once. Sequenced here: CD4+ T cells from peripheral blood mononuclear cells, sampled after pregnancy. The receptor source for this set is a female donor with multiple sclerosis, enrolled in a pregnancy study.

This clone was observed a handful of times. This chain connects TRBV6-5 to TRBJ1-5; 9 bases are shared with TRBD1. The CDR3 runs 14 residues. The trim removed 6 bases at V and 4 bases at J, leaving 4 bases unmatched. The V gene's germline CDR1 is MNHEY and CDR2 SVGAGI. CDR3 residues: CASRGQGINQPQHF. CDR3 in DNA: TGTGCCAGCAGAGGACAGGGGATTAATCAGCCCCAGCATTTT.

V is TRBV7-2 and J is TRBJ1-2, with no clear D. The CDR3 is made up of 16 amino acids. The V and J ends lost 4 bases and 9 bases respectively, with 24 bases between them. CDR1 and CDR2 from the germline V gene are SGHTA and FQGNSA. The CDR3 bases are TGTGCCAGCAGCTCGCCCTTTCTTCGAGGAAGGCCCAGCTACACCTTC. Translating gives CASSSPFLRGRPSYTF. The full variable domain, with the rest looked up from reference TRBV7-2 and TRBJ1-2, is GAGVSQSPSNKVTEKGKDVELRCDPISGHTALYWYRQSLGQGLEFLIYFQGNSAPDKSGLPSDRFSAERTGGSVSTLTIQRTQQEDSAVYLCASSSPFLRGRPSYTFGSGTRLTVV.

The rearrangement uses TRBV9 and TRBJ1-6, with 11 bases aligning to TRBD1. J lost 9 bases, V lost 1 base, and 6 bases had no gene match. CDR1 and CDR2 (germline): SGDLS, YYNGEE. The CDR3 sequence is 16 residues long. The CDR3 is CASSVSDRGQGSPLHF. The DNA of the CDR3 is TGTGCCAGCAGCGTATCGGACAGGGGGCAGGGTTCACCCCTCCACTTT.

The chain is built from TRBV6-1 and TRBJ2-7, with D unclear. Trimming pared 3 bases from V and 5 bases from J, leaving 11 bases between. This CDR3 spans 13 amino acids. CDR1 is MNHNS, CDR2 SASEGT, per germline. The CDR3 spells CASSERLSDEQYF. Written as DNA, the CDR3 is TGTGCCAGCAGTGAGAGGCTATCCGACGAGCAGTACTTC.